These 9 T cell receptor beta chains were sequenced from one sample in a study of T-cell memory formation after mild COVID-19. Each CDR3 protein gets one entry after TCRdb re-called the 5' RACE reads with MiXCR. In the table there are 110,000 or so distinct CDR3 sequences, 15% to 20% of which are singletons. Specimen: PBMCs or a T cell subset sorted from them (not recorded which). The receptors here all came from a man between 18 and 29 years old who had mild COVID-19 (a few samples of this study predate the infection). Cell type and time point are not known.

The chain employs TRBV2 and TRBJ2-3, with 7 bases that match TRBD2. The V gene's germline CDR1 is SNHLY and CDR2 FYNNEI. Unmatched junction bases numbered 10, after V lost 4 bases and J lost 6 bases. CDR3 length equals 15 residues. CDR3 sequence reads: CASSVPARGMDTQYF. CDR3 sequence (DNA): TGTGCCAGCAGTGTGCCGGCGCGGGGGATGGATACGCAGTATTTT.

This clonotype was observed a few times. This chain connects TRBV7-9 to TRBJ1-2; the match to TRBD1 covers 8 bases. The CDR3 has 12 amino acids. CDR1 SEHNR and CDR2 FQNEAQ come from the germline V gene (reference sequence). V shed 5 bases and J 6 bases; nucleotides not matched to a gene: 2. This CDR3 is CASSLDRDGYTF. The CDR3 nucleotides read TGTGCCAGCAGCCTGGACAGGGATGGCTACACCTTC.

This clonotype was seen more than once but under ten times. The gene calls are TRBV25-1 and TRBJ1-4; 8 bases agree with TRBD1. Germline CDR1 reads MGHDK; CDR2 reads SYGVNS. The junction had 7 bases not matched to a gene; V was cut back by 3 bases and J by 7 bases. The CDR3 covers 15 residues. The CDR3 sequence: CASSDDRGAGEKLFF. The CDR3 coding sequence is TGTGCCAGCAGTGATGACAGGGGAGCGGGTGAAAAACTGTTTTTT.

V and J are TRBV2 and TRBJ1-5; D is ambiguous. In germline, CDR1 is SNHLY, CDR2 FYNNEI. Trimming pared 4 bases from V and 5 bases from J, leaving 12 bases between. The CDR3 has 14 residues. The CDR3 DNA reads as TGTGCCAGCAGTGGCCCCTCCGTGTATCAGCCCCAGCATTTT. Translating gives CASSGPSVYQPQHF.

This clonotype was seen a handful of times. The DNA of the CDR3 is TGCGCCAGCAGCCGAGACAGTCAAGCCTACGAGCAGTACGTC. It yields the protein CASSRDSQAYEQYV. V gene TRBV5-1 combines with J gene TRBJ2-7; TRBD1 might be the D (5 bases). The V end lost 4 bases, the J end lost 2 bases, and 13 bases lay between the germline ends. CDR1 SGHRS and CDR2 YFSETQ come from the germline V gene. This CDR3 is built from 14 residues.

This clonotype came up once. The V gene is TRBV5-8, the J gene TRBJ2-7; D remains unclear. CDR1 SGHTS and CDR2 YDEGEE come from the germline V gene. CDR3 length equals 13 residues. Trimming cost V 2 bases and J 6 bases, with 12 bases left between them. The CDR3 spells CASSLSHSGEQYF. CDR3 sequence (DNA): TGTGCCAGCAGCTTATCACACAGTGGCGAGCAGTACTTC.

The rearrangement links TRBV6-1 to TRBJ1-2; no definite D call. V was shortened by 1 base and J by 0 bases, with 6 bases between the two germline ends. This CDR3 has 14 residues. CDR1 and CDR2 (germline): MNHNS, SASEGT. The CDR3 region is CASSEGGPNYGYTF. Written as DNA, the CDR3 is TGTGCCAGCAGTGAAGGTGGCCCTAACTATGGCTACACCTTC.

The gene calls are TRBV7-3 and TRBJ1-6; D not resolved. V shed 3 bases and J shed 6 bases, with 9 bases lying between them. The CDR3 spans 14 residues. Germline V gene sequence: CDR1 SGHTA, CDR2 FQGTGA. In DNA form, the CDR3 reads TGTGCCAGCAGCTTGGAGCATACTAATTCACCCCTCCACTTT. It specifies CASSLEHTNSPLHF.

This clonotype has only a few counts. This chain joins TRBV15 and TRBJ2-1; 11 bases agree with TRBD1. V lost 5 bases to trimming and J lost 12 bases; unmatched junction nucleotides: 9. CDR1 LNHNV and CDR2 YYDKDF come from the germline V gene (reference sequence). The CDR3 contains 14 residues. CDR3: CATSGQGAPIGQFF. As DNA, the CDR3 is TGTGCCACCAGCGGACAGGGGGCTCCAATTGGGCAGTTCTTC.